This TCR beta chain originates from a study of technical replicates of blood from four donors. Germline CDR1 MNHEY, CDR2 SMNVEV (reference sequence). The CDR3 totals 13 residues. The ends were cut back, 8 bases at V and 6 bases at J, with 14 bases in the middle. The method was immunoSEQ multiplex PCR; TCRdb's version includes in-frame clones alone and lacks a portion of them. This table has some 70,000 clones, almost 95% appearing once. Material: T cells isolated from PBMCs. The receptor was derived from a human donor in good health. The genes are TRBV27 and TRBJ1-5; weak D call: TRBD1 (6 bases). The CDR3: CASGHREGQPQHF. CDR3 nucleotide sequence: TGTGCCAGCGGCCACAGGGAGGGTCAGCCCCAGCATTTT.